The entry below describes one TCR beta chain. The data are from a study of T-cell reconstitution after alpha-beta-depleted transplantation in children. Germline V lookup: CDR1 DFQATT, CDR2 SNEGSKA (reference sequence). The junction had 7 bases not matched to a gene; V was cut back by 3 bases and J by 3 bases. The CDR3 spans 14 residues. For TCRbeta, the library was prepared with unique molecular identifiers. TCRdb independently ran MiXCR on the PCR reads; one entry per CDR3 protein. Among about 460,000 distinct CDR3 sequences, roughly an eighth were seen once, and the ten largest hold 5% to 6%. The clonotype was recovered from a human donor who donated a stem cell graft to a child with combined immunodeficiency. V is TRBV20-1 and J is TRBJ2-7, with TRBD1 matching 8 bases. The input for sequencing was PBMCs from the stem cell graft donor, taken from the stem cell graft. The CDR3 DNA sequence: TGCAGTGCTAGCCATCGGACAGGGCTCTACGAGCAGTACTTC. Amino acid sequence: CSASHRTGLYEQYF.